One sample yielded the 8 T cell receptor beta chains listed below, sequenced in a study of blood T cell repertoires in COVID-19. Clones were read by immunoSEQ multiplex PCR, and TCRdb kept only the in-frame ones, dropping some. This sample has hundreds of thousands of clones, with just under 85% found just once. The sequencing sample was made of peripheral blood. These TCRs come from a woman of 80 years or more with acute or convalescent COVID-19.

The chain combines TRBV11-2 with TRBJ1-1; D is ambiguous. Germline CDR1 reads SGHAT; CDR2 reads FQNNGV. The CDR3 is made up of 13 amino acids. Trimming took 0 bases from V and 8 from J, leaving 10 bases between them. As DNA, the CDR3 is TGTGCCAGCAGCTTAGACCCGGGAAGGGAAGCTTTCTTT. This codes for CASSLDPGREAFF.

The chain employs TRBV5-1 and TRBJ2-1; TRBD1 aligns across 10 bases. This CDR3 is built from 15 residues. Per the germline V gene, CDR1 is SGHRS and CDR2 is YFSETQ. The junction had 4 bases not matched to a gene; V was cut back by 5 bases and J by 2 bases. The CDR3 nucleotides are TGCGCCAGCAGATCCGGGACAGGGGCCTACAATGAGCAGTTCTTC. Its protein is CASRSGTGAYNEQFF.

The gene calls are TRBV7-3 and TRBJ1-2, with TRBD1 as a possible D gene (5 bases). The CDR3 is 13 residues long. V dropped 2 bases and J dropped 3 bases, with 7 bases sitting between them. Per germline, CDR1 SGHTA and CDR2 FQGTGA. DNA of the CDR3: TGTGCCAGCAGCTTACCGGGGGACTATGGCTACACCTTC. Translating gives CASSLPGDYGYTF.

The chain employs TRBV28 and TRBJ2-5; 12 bases are shared with TRBD1. Unmatched junction bases numbered 6, after V lost 2 bases and J lost 5 bases. In germline, CDR1 is MDHEN, CDR2 SYDVKM. This CDR3 has 16 residues. CDR3 in DNA: TGTGCCAGCAGTTTAGCCGGGACAGGGGGCCGGGAGACCCAGTACTTC. This gives the protein CASSLAGTGGRETQYF.

The V call is TRBV30, the J call TRBJ1-1; 11 nucleotides agree with TRBD1. The V gene's germline CDR1 is GTSNPN and CDR2 SVGIG (reference sequence). With 5 bases clipped from V and 6 bases from J, the junction kept 5 bases outside the gene matches. The CDR3 is 13 amino acids. The CDR3 region has the DNA TGTGCCTGGGCCGGACAGGGGGCCGCTGAAGCTTTCTTT. It codes for CAWAGQGAAEAFF. The full variable domain, in which reference TRBV30 and TRBJ1-1 provide the parts outside the CDR3, is SQTIHQWPATLVQPVGSPLSLECTVEGTSNPNLYWYRQAAGRGLQLLFYSVGIGQISSEVPQNLSASRPQDRQFILSSKKLLLSDSGFYLCAWAGQGAAEAFFGQGTRLTVV.

This rearrangement joins TRBV7-3 to TRBJ2-1; 8 nucleotides agree with TRBD2. The CDR3 consists of 16 residues. The germline V gene encodes CDR1 SGHTA and CDR2 FQGTGA. J lost 1 base, V lost 2 bases, and 4 bases had no gene match. CDR3 sequence: CASSLGGGNSYNEQFF. CDR3 DNA sequence: TGTGCCAGCAGCTTAGGCGGGGGGAATTCCTACAATGAGCAGTTCTTC.

V is TRBV6-5 and J is TRBJ2-3; TRBD1 agrees at 7 bases. Germline values: CDR1 MNHEY, CDR2 SVGAGI. After removal of 6 bases from V and 2 bases from J, the junction contained 8 bases not matched to a gene. The CDR3 sequence is 15 residues long. CDR3 sequence: CASRTGTDLTDTQYF. CDR3 nucleotides: TGTGCCAGCAGGACCGGGACAGACCTCACAGATACGCAGTATTTT.

CDR3 in amino acids: CATSPGLAGGGNEQFF. The CDR3 DNA reads as TGTGCCACCAGCCCAGGACTAGCGGGGGGAGGTAATGAGCAGTTCTTC. The V call is TRBV24-1, the J call TRBJ2-1, with 14 nucleotides matching TRBD2. Germline V gene sequence: CDR1 KGHDR, CDR2 SFDVKD. J was trimmed by 7 bases and V by 7 bases; bases with no gene match: 8. This CDR3 region has 16 residues.